Listed below are T cell receptor beta chains from one sample, sequenced in a study of response to subunit inactivated influenza vaccine. One entry per CDR3 protein, called by TCRdb with MiXCR from the RT-PCR reads. The data show about 190,000 distinct CDR3 sequences, approximately 15% seen once. The sample here was CD8+ T cells sorted from PBMCs, taken 4 to 6 days after vaccination. These receptors all stem from a man over 45 who received an inactivated influenza vaccine. The CDR3 runs from the conserved cysteine through the conserved F or W. A D gene is named only where the DNA matches it firmly. A clone size is listed for some rows: how often the clone was seen (once, few, many), or a class if it is expanded.

d_gene	j_gene	v_gene	abundance	CDR3nt	CDR3aa
TRBD2	TRBJ2-7	TRBV7-2	few	TGTGCCAGCAGCCCGAGAGAGCGGGACCCCTACGAACAGTACTTC	CASSPRERDPYEQYF
NA	TRBJ1-1	TRBV5-1	NA	TGCGCCAGCAGCTTGGCCTCGTCGGGGCTTTCGGTATCTGAAGCTTTCTTT	CASSLASSGLSVSEAFF
NA	TRBJ2-7	TRBV15	NA	TGTGCCACCAGCAGAGATCACAGGGCGATCCCGGACGAGCAGTACTTC	CATSRDHRAIPDEQYF
NA	TRBJ1-3	TRBV10-3	few	TGTGCCACCGGGGAGAGAGGCGGCTACTCTGGAAACACCATATATTTT	CATGERGGYSGNTIYF
NA	TRBJ2-3	TRBV6-1	few	TGTGCCAGCAGCCCATCGAAGGCAGATACGCAGTATTTT	CASSPSKADTQYF
TRBD1	TRBJ1-1	TRBV7-2	many	TGTGCCAGCAGCTTTACAGGGGGGAACACTGAAGCTTTCTTT	CASSFTGGNTEAFF
TRBD1	TRBJ2-2	TRBV7-8	NA	TGTGCCAGCAGCCCCTTGTCGGGACAGGGGGCCACCGGGGAGCTGTTTTTT	CASSPLSGQGATGELFF
TRBD1	TRBJ1-5	TRBV16	NA	TGTGCCAGCAGCCAGAAGTTAAGGGGGCGGAGTGACAATCAGCCCCAGCATTTT	CASSQKLRGRSDNQPQHF
NA	TRBJ2-1	TRBV5-1	NA	TGCGCCAGCAGCTTGGGGCTAGGGGGGGATGAGCAGTTCTTC	CASSLGLGGDEQFF
NA	TRBJ2-5	TRBV5-5	many	TGTGCCAGCAGCTTGGAAGGATGGGGAGAGACCCAGTACTTC	CASSLEGWGETQYF
NA	TRBJ2-1	TRBV20-1	many	TGCAGTGGGCGGGAACCGCCAACGTACAATGAGCAGTTCTTC	CSGREPPTYNEQFF
NA	TRBJ2-2	TRBV29-1	few	TGCAGCGTAGCCTTGGGGGGCACCGGGGAGCTGTTTTTT	CSVALGGTGELFF
NA	TRBJ2-1	TRBV7-2	few	TGTGCCAGCAGCGCGCAGTTCTTC	CASSAQFF
NA	TRBJ2-2	TRBV4-3	few	TGCGCCAGCAGCCAAGATCACGGGTATGGGCGGAGTACCGGGGAGCTGTTTTTT	CASSQDHGYGRSTGELFF
TRBD2	TRBJ2-3	TRBV27	NA	TGTGCCAGCAGTGCGGGAGTGAGGGGCGATACGCAGTATTTT	CASSAGVRGDTQYF
TRBD2	TRBJ2-3	TRBV4-3	few	TGCGCCAGCAGCCAAGATCGGGGACTAGTAACAGATACGCAGTATTTT	CASSQDRGLVTDTQYF